A selection of T cell receptor beta chains follows, all from one sample in a study of blood T cell repertoires in COVID-19. TCRdb keeps only in-frame clones here, not all; method: immunoSEQ multiplex PCR. Of approximately 200,000 clones listed, about 82% were seen once; the top ten hold roughly 5.1%. What was sequenced was peripheral blood. These receptors came from a young woman with acute or convalescent COVID-19. The CDR3 runs from the conserved cysteine through the conserved F or W.

CASSFSPGQGYGYTF	TRBV7-2	TRBJ1-2
CASSLNPGSGELFF	TRBV3-1/TRBV3-2	TRBJ2-2
CASSFNRDRRFLSGNTIYF	TRBV7-2	TRBJ1-3
CASSNNRGTGELFF	TRBV5-4	TRBJ2-2
CASSLQGIISPQHF	TRBV5-8	TRBJ1-5
CASSFDSPGDYGYTF	TRBV5-1	TRBJ1-2
CASTTGVPFSYNEQFF	TRBV5-1	TRBJ2-1
CASSQGDSGGAHTGELFF	TRBV4-2	TRBJ2-2
CASSWGQGFNNSPLHF	TRBV5-1	TRBJ1-6
CASRRPGRGTGELFF	TRBV6-5	TRBJ2-2
CASSSILGGRQYF	TRBV27	TRBJ2-3
CASSLGEAENYGYTF	TRBV7-2	TRBJ1-2
CASRQGWQPQHF	TRBV25-1	TRBJ1-5
CASSAETPGTEAFF	TRBV19	TRBJ1-1
CASSSWGGTGGLLGYTF	TRBV27	TRBJ1-2
CASSRITGYSPLHF	TRBV3-1/TRBV3-2	TRBJ1-6
CASSPNRGYSDEQYF	TRBV3-1/TRBV3-2	TRBJ2-7
CSVASRGGAQITQYF	TRBV29-1	TRBJ2-3
CASSLGGRGGYTF	TRBV19	TRBJ1-2
CASSLSFLEGNTIYF	TRBV28	TRBJ1-3
CASDYAGGVGGYTF	TRBV19	TRBJ1-2
CASSYSGPDTQYF	TRBV6-5	TRBJ2-3
CASSLDGGGTYYEQYF	TRBV11-1	TRBJ2-7
CASRPQGRVGEQYF	TRBV6-5	TRBJ2-7
CASSWGLAGEDTQYF	TRBV5-6	TRBJ2-3
CASRGTGSSYEQYF	TRBV7-2	TRBJ2-7
CASSDSPGKAFF	TRBV6-4	TRBJ1-1